The entry that follows covers one T cell receptor (beta chain) sequence. Its antigen is unidentified. The isolated RNA, all of it, was reverse transcribed, so expressed TCRB transcripts were what got sequenced. Measured with immunoSEQ multiplex PCR; TCRdb has only the in-frame clones, and not every one. The repertoire has around 360,000 clones, around an eighth of them found once; the top ten carry 0.01%. This sample was taken from a study of beta chain features in type 1 diabetes. Study observations and caveats: Type 1 diabetes patients had moderately but significantly shorter TCRB CDR3s in all four CD4+ subsets.

A CD45RO/CCR7/CD25/CD127/CD95/CD27 panel sorted naive, central memory, regulatory and stem cell-like memory CD4+ cells. The sample comprised naive CD4+ T cells from blood. The sequence was obtained from a woman aged 18-29 years with type 1 diabetes.

The CDR3 coding sequence is TGCGCCAGCAGCCAAGGTCTAGCGGGGACCCTAAATACGCAGTATTTT. This encodes CASSQGLAGTLNTQYF. V is TRBV4-1 and J is TRBJ2-3; TRBD2 matches 9 bases. With V trimmed by 1 base and J by 7 bases, 9 bases remained unmatched. There are 16 residues in the CDR3. CDR1 is MGHRA, CDR2 YSYEKL, per germline.